This T cell receptor (beta chain) was sequenced during a study of T cells after yellow fever vaccination. Overall study: Fractions with few cells were prepared using SMART-Seq v4 Ultra Low Input. Study conclusions and caveats: Re-detected after boosting: most primary clones, 96% of CD4 and about 90% of CD8. Repertoires sorted by FACS could include abundant clonotypes that are contaminants from the bulk population.

The study made its TCR cDNA through 5'RACE template switching. That step introduced a universal primer site along with UMIs. TCRdb reprocessed the 5' RACE reads via MiXCR and lists one record per CDR3 protein. The sample holds 96,000 or so distinct CDR3 sequences, roughly 10% seen once. The CDR3 has 14 amino acids. Germline trimming cut 5 bases from V and 6 bases from J; bases unmatched to any gene: 6. CDR1 and CDR2 from the germline V gene are MDHEN and SYDVKM. This clonotype was picked up many times. Sequenced here: CD8+ T cells not binding an NS4B(214-222) dextramer, sorted from PBMCs, sampled around 15 days after the first yellow fever vaccination. The chain couples TRBV28 to TRBJ1-5; the match to TRBD1 covers 8 bases. This receptor was taken from a man aged 18-30 years who received the YFV17D yellow fever vaccine. The CDR3 here is CASSIGQGGQPQHF. The CDR3 DNA reads TGTGCCAGCAGTATAGGACAGGGCGGTCAGCCCCAGCATTTT.